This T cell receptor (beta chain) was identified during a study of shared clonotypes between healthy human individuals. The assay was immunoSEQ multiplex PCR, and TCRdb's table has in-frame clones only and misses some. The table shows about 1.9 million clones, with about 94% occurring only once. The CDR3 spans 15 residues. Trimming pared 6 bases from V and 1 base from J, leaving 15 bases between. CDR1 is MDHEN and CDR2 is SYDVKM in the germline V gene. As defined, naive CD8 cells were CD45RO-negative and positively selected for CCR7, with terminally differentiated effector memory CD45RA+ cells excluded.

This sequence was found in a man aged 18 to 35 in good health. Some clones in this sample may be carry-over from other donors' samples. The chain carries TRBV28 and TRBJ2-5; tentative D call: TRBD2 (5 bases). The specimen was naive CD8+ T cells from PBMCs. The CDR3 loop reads CASSLTLTSQETQYF. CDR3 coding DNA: TGTGCCAGCAGCCTCACCCTTACTAGCCAAGAGACCCAGTACTTC.